Following are 18 T cell receptor beta chains from one sample sequenced in a study of regulatory T cells in long-lasting Graves disease. This sample's time point: persistent/refractory GD, antithyroid drugs over 5 years with positive TRAb. RNA isolated from PBMCs was used to make the TCR library. Arm-PCR of CDR3 regions and iRepertoire HTBI primers were used to build TCR beta libraries. In TCRdb, the multiplex PCR reads were re-called with MiXCR into one record per CDR3 protein. Of around 450,000 distinct CDR3 sequences listed, around a fifth were seen once; the top ten hold roughly 7%. The sequencing here drew on peripheral blood mononuclear cells (PBMCs), taken when the disease was refractory, from a patient treated with antithyroid drugs. The receptors were gathered from a female donor with Graves disease.

This clonotype was recorded at least ten times. The chain links TRBV7-2 to TRBJ1-4, with D maybe TRBD1 (5 bases). CDR1 and CDR2 from the germline V gene are SGHTA and FQGNSA. The CDR3 contains 14 residues. V lost 3 bases, J lost 12 bases, and 17 bases lay in between. The CDR3 sequence is CASSLGRGNAELFF. The CDR3 bases are TGTGCCAGCAGCTTGGGACGGGGGAATGCAGAACTGTTTTTT.

The chain has TRBV4-1 and TRBJ2-4; tentative D call: TRBD1 (6 bases). CDR3 length: 17 residues. Germline V gene sequence: CDR1 MGHRA, CDR2 YSYEKL. The germline V and J ends were trimmed by 2 bases and 4 bases, with 18 bases remaining between them. CDR3 nucleotide sequence: TGCGCCAGCAGCCAACCCACATCAGGACAGCGGAAAAACATTCAGTACTTC. It is translated as CASSQPTSGQRKNIQYF.

This clonotype has ten or more counts. This rearrangement joins TRBV7-2 to TRBJ1-6; 9 positions match TRBD1. This CDR3 has 16 residues. The germline V gene has CDR1 SGHTA and CDR2 FQGNSA. The V segment lost 0 bases and the J segment 4 bases; nucleotides outside the gene matches: 1. For the CDR3, the DNA is TGTGCCAGCAGCTTAGCGGGACAGGGTTATAATTCACCCCTCCACTTT. It codes for CASSLAGQGYNSPLHF.

This chain connects TRBV10-2 to TRBJ2-7, with D uncertain. The CDR3 is 14 residues long. Germline V CDR1 and CDR2: WSHSY, SAAADI. V was clipped by 0 bases and J by 4 bases, with 10 bases between them. The CDR3 sequence: CASSESKGWYEQYF. CDR3 bases: TGCGCCAGCAGTGAGTCGAAGGGCTGGTACGAGCAGTACTTC.

Remarks on this clonotype: A much larger clone differs from this one at a single base, so this may be a read error. This chain links TRBV10-1 with TRBJ1-1; tentative D call: TRBD1 (5 bases). This CDR3 comprises 13 residues. Germline assignment: CDR1 WNHNN and CDR2 SYGVQD (reference sequence). This CDR3 is CAGSEVLGGAAFF. DNA for the CDR3: TGCGCCGGCAGTGAAGTCCTTGGGGGAGCGGCTTTCTTT.

This clonotype was detected only once. This chain's CDR3 is CASSPVVGEAFF. In DNA form, the CDR3 reads TGTGCCAGCAGCCCGGTCGTAGGTGAAGCTTTCTTT. The chain uses TRBV7-9 and TRBJ1-1; D unclear. Germline assignment: CDR1 SEHNR and CDR2 FQNEAQ (reference sequence). CDR3 length: 12 amino acids. V lost 5 bases to trimming and J lost 7 bases, with 11 bases between them.

The V gene is TRBV5-6, the J gene TRBJ2-4; D is possibly TRBD2 (5 bases). Between the trimmed V and J ends, which lost 3 bases and 10 bases, there was a span of 14 bases. The CDR3 consists of 13 residues. The V gene's germline CDR1 is SGHDT and CDR2 YYEEEE. The CDR3 DNA sequence: TGTGCCAGCAGCTGGGCCACAACGGGAATTCAGTACTTC. Its protein is CASSWATTGIQYF. The whole variable domain, filled in from reference TRBV5-6 and TRBJ2-4, reads DAGVTQSPTHLIKTRGQQVTLRCSPKSGHDTVSWYQQALGQGPQFIFQYYEEEERQRGNFPDRFSGHQFPNYSSELNVNALLLGDSALYLCASSWATTGIQYFGAGTRLSVL.

This clonotype was seen at least ten times. The chain joins TRBV11-2 to TRBJ1-4; maybe TRBD1 (5 bases). Trimming removed 0 bases at V and 10 bases at J, with 9 bases between. Germline CDR1 is SGHAT and CDR2 is FQNNGV. The CDR3 covers 13 residues. In DNA, the CDR3 is TGTGCCAGCAGCTTAGATCTAAGGGGAAAACTGTTTTTT. It specifies CASSLDLRGKLFF.

The CDR3 coding sequence is TGTGCCAGCAGTTTCAGGGGGCCTGTGAACGAGCAGTACTTC. It specifies CASSFRGPVNEQYF. The chain uses TRBV28 and TRBJ2-7; 8 bases fit TRBD1. Germline CDR1 MDHEN, CDR2 SYDVKM. The CDR3 loop spans 14 amino acids. Losses at the gene ends were 3 bases for V and 5 bases for J; bases not matched to a gene: 6.

This clonotype has at least ten counts. The chain has TRBV28 and TRBJ1-1; D is unresolved. Trimming took 3 bases from V and 1 from J, leaving 12 bases between them. The CDR3 runs 15 residues. The V gene's germline CDR1 is MDHEN and CDR2 SYDVKM. The CDR3 region is CASSLDVIGNTEAFF. In DNA form, the CDR3 reads TGTGCCAGCAGTTTGGACGTCATCGGGAACACTGAAGCTTTCTTT.

This clonotype was seen only a few times. The rearrangement uses TRBV5-1 and TRBJ2-7; tentatively, D is TRBD2 (6 bases). V lost 1 base and J lost 9, with 14 bases in between. CDR1 and CDR2 from the germline V gene are SGHRS and YFSETQ. This CDR3 has 13 residues. DNA of the CDR3: TGCGCCAGCAGCTTGAGGAGGGAGGATAGGCAGTACTTC. Its translation: CASSLRREDRQYF.

This rearrangement joins TRBV4-2 to TRBJ2-1, with D perhaps assigned TRBD1 or TRBD2 (5 bases each). Germline CDR1 LGHNA, CDR2 YNFKEQ. CDR3 length: 14 amino acids. Deletions cut 1 base from V and 6 bases from J, with 10 bases between. CDR3 sequence reads: CASSQAGGGNEQFF. The CDR3 DNA is TGTGCCAGCAGCCAAGCGGGTGGGGGCAATGAGCAGTTCTTC.

At least ten counts were recorded for this clonotype. The chain links TRBV11-2 to TRBJ1-1; D is perhaps TRBD1 (5 bases). V lost 1 base, J lost 5 bases, and 11 bases lay in between. The CDR3 sequence is 14 residues long. The germline gives CDR1 SGHAT, CDR2 FQNNGV. CDR3 DNA: TGTGCCAGCAGCTTAGGCGGGGGATCGACTGAAGCTTTCTTT. Protein sequence: CASSLGGGSTEAFF.

The chain has TRBV29-1 and TRBJ1-1; D is perhaps TRBD1 (5 bases). The ends were cut back, 3 bases at V and 1 base at J, with 9 bases in the middle. CDR1 and CDR2 from the germline V gene are SQVTM and ANQGSEA. This CDR3 has 13 amino acids. The CDR3 DNA sequence: TGCAGCGTTGAGACAGAGCAGAACACTGAAGCTTTCTTT. It yields the protein CSVETEQNTEAFF.

The sample holds a few counts of this clonotype. The chain joins TRBV7-8 to TRBJ2-7, with D uncertain. The CDR3 contains 13 residues. V lost 2 bases and J 3 bases, leaving 8 bases between the germline ends. In germline, CDR1 is SGHVS, CDR2 FQNEAQ. CDR3 coding DNA: TGTGCCAGCAGCTTATACAGTTACTACGAGCAGTACTTC. Its translation: CASSLYSYYEQYF.

This clonotype has just a few counts. The J gene is TRBJ1-2, the V gene TRBV6-1; D is unresolved. V was cut by 4 bases and J by 6 bases, with 18 bases left in between. The germline V gene encodes CDR1 MNHNS and CDR2 SASEGT. CDR3 size: 15 residues. Written as DNA, the CDR3 is TGTGCCAGCAGTGCGACCGGGCCTTACCGGGATGGCTACACCTTC. It yields the protein CASSATGPYRDGYTF.

Many counts were recorded for this clonotype. This chain joins TRBV28 and TRBJ1-5, with D tentatively TRBD1 (6 bases). Germline V gives CDR1 MDHEN, CDR2 SYDVKM. Trimming left V 6 bases short and J 7 bases short, with 16 bases between. This CDR3 has 14 residues. This CDR3 reads CASSEIGGRQPQHF. The CDR3 nucleotides are TGTGCCAGCAGCGAAATCGGGGGCCGCCAGCCCCAGCATTTT.

This clonotype appeared many times. The chain is built from TRBV28 and TRBJ1-1; 8 bases line up with TRBD1. In germline, CDR1 is MDHEN, CDR2 SYDVKM. V dropped 6 bases and J dropped 8; count of bases not matched to a gene: 5. CDR3 length: 12 residues. The CDR3 nucleotides are TGTGCCAGCAGCCAGGGGGCGGCGGAAGCTTTCTTT. The encoded protein is CASSQGAAEAFF.